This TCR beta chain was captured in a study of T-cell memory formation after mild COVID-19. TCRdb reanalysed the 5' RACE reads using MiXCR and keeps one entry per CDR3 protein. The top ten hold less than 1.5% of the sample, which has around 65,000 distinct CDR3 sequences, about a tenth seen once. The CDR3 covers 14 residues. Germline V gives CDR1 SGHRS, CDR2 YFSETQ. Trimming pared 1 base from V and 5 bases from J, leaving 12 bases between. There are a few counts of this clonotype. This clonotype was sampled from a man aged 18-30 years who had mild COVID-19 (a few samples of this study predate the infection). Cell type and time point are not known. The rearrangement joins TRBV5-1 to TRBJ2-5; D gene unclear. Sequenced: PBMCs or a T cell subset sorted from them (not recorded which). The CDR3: CASSLSTVGETQYF. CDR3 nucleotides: TGCGCCAGCAGCTTGTCTACCGTCGGCGAGACCCAGTACTTC.